One TCR beta chain is described in this entry. The data are from a study of blood T cell repertoires in COVID-19. Clones were sequenced by immunoSEQ multiplex PCR, and TCRdb holds only the in-frame ones, with some missing. The sample shows some 150,000 clones, approximately 88% of them seen only once. Germline CDR1 LGHDT, CDR2 YNNKEL (reference sequence). V shed 0 bases and J shed 6 bases, with 14 bases lying between them. The CDR3 length is 15 residues. This TCR was recovered from an older woman who had recovered from COVID-19. This chain joins TRBV3-1 (or the pseudogene TRBV3-2) and TRBJ1-2; maybe TRBD1 (6 bases). Sequenced material: peripheral blood. The CDR3 nucleotides read TGTGCCAGCAGCCAAGAAGGGGCAGGGGTGGATGGCTACACCTTC. Residues: CASSQEGAGVDGYTF.